This TCR beta chain comes out of a study of Ad26.COV2.S vaccination and SARS-CoV-2 variants. Findings and limits, study-wide: Reportedly, after vaccination the spike-specific CD8+ and CD4+ T cell responses displayed substantial breadth. An underestimation of total T cell responses may have resulted from the TCR breadth and depth analyses. Placebo recipients showed lower spike-specific TCR breadth than vaccinees.

Treatment of the sample: around 19 received Ad26.COV2.S at low or high dose, single or two shots; roughly five received placebo; per-sample allocation not given. Sampling occurred on day 63 after the first vaccine or placebo injection. An 18-55-year-old adult in Boston served as donor. This clone was observed a handful of times. What it recognizes is unknown. In germline, CDR1 is MGHDK, CDR2 SYGVNS. The CDR3 has 14 amino acids. V shed 7 bases, J shed 7 bases, and the junction held 6 bases outside the gene matches. Data came from immunoSEQ multiplex PCR; TCRdb stores just in-frame clones and leaves some out. The sample consists of roughly 410,000 clones, 80% to 90% of them appearing once.

The sequence came from a person aged 18 to 65 who received the Ad26.COV2.S COVID-19 vaccine or a placebo. The rearrangement joins TRBV25-1 to TRBJ1-6, with 8 bases aligning to TRBD1. The material sequenced was peripheral blood, taken in a trial of Ad26.COV2.S vaccine versus placebo. CDR3 sequence reads: CASTLGQGNSPLHF. Written as DNA, the CDR3 is TGTGCCAGCACCCTCGGACAGGGAAATTCACCCCTCCACTTT. Based on the CDR3 plus reference TRBV25-1 and TRBJ1-6, the full variable domain is EADIYQTPRYLVIGTGKKITLECSQTMGHDKMYWYQQDPGMELHLIHYSYGVNSTEKGDLSSESTVSRIRTEHFPLTLESARPSHTSQYLCASTLGQGNSPLHFGNGTRLTVT.